This passage covers 27 T cell receptor beta chains from one sample sequenced in a study of blood T cell repertoires in COVID-19. Produced via immunoSEQ multiplex PCR; TCRdb's table is partial and in-frame only. The repertoire includes roughly 100,000 clones, nearly 90% of them detected once, and under 2.5% sits in the top ten. The specimen was peripheral blood. The receptors come from a man aged 50 to 60 with active COVID-19.

The genes are TRBV5-4 and TRBJ1-1; TRBD1 aligns across 8 bases. The CDR3 contains 16 residues. Per germline, CDR1 SGHNT and CDR2 YYREEE (reference sequence). J lost 6 bases, V lost 0 bases, and 10 bases had no gene match. CDR3 sequence reads: CASSLAGDRISAEAFF. The CDR3 DNA reads TGTGCCAGCAGCTTGGCCGGGGACAGGATTTCAGCTGAAGCTTTCTTT.

The chain employs TRBV3-1 (or the pseudogene TRBV3-2) and TRBJ2-2; 8 nucleotides line up with TRBD1. The CDR3 is 16 amino acids. Germline lookup yields CDR1 LGHDT and CDR2 YNNKEL (reference sequence). Losses at the gene ends were 1 base for V and 6 bases for J; bases not matched to a gene: 7. The DNA for the CDR3 is TGTGCCAGCAGCCAAGCCGGCAGGGGGCGGGCCGGGGAGCTGTTTTTT. It is translated as CASSQAGRGRAGELFF.

The V call is TRBV3-1 (or the pseudogene TRBV3-2), the J call TRBJ2-2; 8 bases line up with TRBD2. CDR3 length: 15 residues. Germline CDR1 reads LGHDT; CDR2 reads YNNKEL (reference sequence). Germline trimming cut 3 bases from V and 6 bases from J; bases unmatched to any gene: 6. The CDR3 loop reads CASSQGSGAAGELFF. CDR3 sequence (DNA): TGTGCCAGCAGCCAGGGTAGCGGGGCTGCCGGGGAGCTGTTTTTT.

V and J are TRBV11-2 and TRBJ1-2; the D gene is possibly TRBD1 (6 bases). V lost 3 bases and J 3 bases, leaving 11 bases between the germline ends. The CDR3 is 14 residues long. CDR1 is SGHAT and CDR2 is FQNNGV in the germline V gene. Written as DNA, the CDR3 is TGTGCCAGCAGCTTGTCTTACAGGGACTATGGCTACACCTTC. The encoded protein is CASSLSYRDYGYTF.

This clone was picked up one time. The chain links TRBV10-3 to TRBJ1-3; 10 positions agree with TRBD1. This CDR3 contains 13 residues. V lost 10 bases and J lost 4; bases outside the gene matches: 4. CDR1 ENHRY and CDR2 SYGVKD come from the germline V gene. CDR3 loop: CATWDRGGNTIYF. The CDR3 DNA reads TGTGCCACCTGGGACAGGGGAGGAAACACCATATATTTT.

The V call is TRBV9, the J call TRBJ2-3; TRBD2 matches at 9 bases. The CDR3 contains 15 residues. J was trimmed by 2 bases and V by 3 bases; bases with no gene match: 4. Germline V lookup: CDR1 SGDLS, CDR2 YYNGEE. In DNA, the CDR3 is TGTGCCAGCAGCGAGGGACTAGCAGACACAGATACGCAGTATTTT. The encoded protein is CASSEGLADTDTQYF.

The count of this clone is one. The chain couples TRBV19 to TRBJ2-6; TRBD1 might be the D (5 bases). The CDR3 has 17 residues. Between the trimmed V and J ends, which lost 5 bases and 0 bases, there was a span of 14 bases. From germline, CDR1 is LNHDA and CDR2 SQIVND (reference sequence). DNA for the CDR3: TGTGCCAGTAGTTTGAACAGGCTTCGCTCTGGGGCCAACGTCCTGACTTTC. This gives the protein CASSLNRLRSGANVLTF.

Comments on this clone: Sequence at one end of the junction differs from germline and may be a read error. The sample carries other DNA sequences with the same CDR3. The V call is TRBV15, the J call TRBJ2-1; possible D gene TRBD2, 8 bases. The CDR3 is 16 residues long. CDR1 and CDR2 (germline): LNHNV, YYDKDF (reference sequence). CDR3 residues: CATSRYRGGLANEQFF. For the CDR3, the DNA is TGTGCCACTAGCAGGTACAGGGGTGGACTAGCTAATGAGCAGTTCTTC.

The rearrangement uses TRBV3-1 (or the pseudogene TRBV3-2) and TRBJ2-7; 11 bases map to TRBD2. CDR3 size: 15 residues. V lost 5 bases to trimming and J lost 0 bases; unmatched junction nucleotides: 3. Germline lookup yields CDR1 LGHDT and CDR2 YNNKEL (reference sequence). The chain's CDR3 is CASSAGTSGSYEQYF. CDR3 coding DNA: TGTGCCAGCAGCGCCGGGACTAGCGGCTCCTACGAGCAGTACTTC.

Only one count was recorded for this clone. The chain employs TRBV3-1 (or the pseudogene TRBV3-2) and TRBJ1-4; D remains ambiguous. Germline V gene lookup returns CDR1 LGHDT and CDR2 YNNKEL (reference sequence). This CDR3 region has 11 residues. V dropped 3 bases and J dropped 11 bases, with 7 bases sitting between them. DNA of the CDR3: TGTGCCAGCAGCCATCGGTGGAAACTGTTTTTT. Encoded protein: CASSHRWKLFF.

The CDR3 DNA reads TGTGCCAGCAGCTCCAGGGGTACGAATGAAAAACTGTTTTTT. Translating it yields CASSSRGTNEKLFF. This chain connects TRBV3-1 (or the pseudogene TRBV3-2) to TRBJ1-4; the D gene is possibly TRBD1 (6 bases). Germline V gene sequence: CDR1 LGHDT, CDR2 YNNKEL (reference sequence). Trimming stripped 5 bases from V and 5 bases from J, with 12 bases between. CDR3 length equals 14 residues.

This clone showed up just once. The chain carries TRBV2 and TRBJ1-5, with D perhaps TRBD1 (5 bases). Germline lookup yields CDR1 SNHLY and CDR2 FYNNEI. This CDR3 has 15 amino acids. Trimming took off 2 bases at V and 7 bases at J, with 15 bases between the two ends. CDR3 nucleotide sequence: TGTGCCAGCAGTGAATGGGGGGAGGGGTACCAGCCCCAGCATTTT. Its protein product is CASSEWGEGYQPQHF.

J is TRBJ1-2 and V is TRBV5-1, with D maybe TRBD1 (6 bases). In germline, CDR1 is SGHRS, CDR2 YFSETQ. The CDR3 has 14 residues. Between the trimmed V and J ends, which lost 4 bases and 4 bases, there was a span of 14 bases. DNA for the CDR3: TGCGCCAGCAGCAAGGACACAGGGATCTATGGCTACACCTTC. Translation: CASSKDTGIYGYTF. The full variable domain, with the rest looked up from reference TRBV5-1 and TRBJ1-2, is KAGVTQTPRYLIKTRGQQVTLSCSPISGHRSVSWYQQTPGQGLQFLFEYFSETQRNKGNFPGRFSGRQFSNSRSEMNVSTLELGDSALYLCASSKDTGIYGYTFGSGTRLTVV.

The chain carries TRBV2 and TRBJ2-1; possible D gene TRBD1, 6 bases. Germline CDR1 SNHLY, CDR2 FYNNEI. CDR3 length equals 12 residues. Trimming took off 4 bases at V and 8 bases at J, with 9 bases between the two ends. CDR3 bases: TGTGCCAGCAGTGGGGACAAGGATGAGCAGTTCTTC. Encoded protein: CASSGDKDEQFF.

The rearrangement joins TRBV3-1 (or the pseudogene TRBV3-2) to TRBJ1-1, with D possibly being TRBD1 (6 bases). V shed 4 bases and J shed 0 bases, with 6 bases lying between them. This CDR3 is 13 amino acids long. Germline V gene lookup returns CDR1 LGHDT and CDR2 YNNKEL (reference sequence). The CDR3 here is CASSRTVNTEAFF. The DNA of the CDR3 is TGTGCCAGCAGCCGGACAGTGAACACTGAAGCTTTCTTT.

This clone showed up just once. The genes are TRBV6-2 or TRBV6-3 and TRBJ2-7; tentative D call: TRBD2 (5 bases). Trimming pared 4 bases from V and 6 bases from J, leaving 19 bases between. This CDR3 has 15 residues. The V gene's germline CDR1 is MNHEY and CDR2 SVGEGT. CDR3 region: CASSSMLGSGSEQYF. The DNA of the CDR3 is TGTGCCAGCAGTTCTATGTTGGGGTCGGGGAGCGAGCAGTACTTC.

This chain joins TRBV5-6 and TRBJ2-2; 9 bases map to TRBD1. Germline CDR1 SGHDT, CDR2 YYEEEE. V was pared by 5 bases and J by 2 bases, with 10 bases of the junction left unmatched. This CDR3 is built from 17 residues. The CDR3 sequence is CASRPGQGGFNTGELFF. Here the CDR3 DNA reads TGTGCCAGCAGACCGGGACAGGGAGGATTCAACACCGGGGAGCTGTTTTTT.

This chain connects TRBV15 to TRBJ1-2; tentative D call: TRBD1 (5 bases). Per the germline V gene, CDR1 is LNHNV and CDR2 is YYDKDF (reference sequence). The ends were cut back, 9 bases at V and 8 bases at J, with 19 bases in the middle. The CDR3 has 13 amino acids. The CDR3 DNA follows: TGTGCCACTAGAACCGGGACGGGAGAAGGCTACACCTTC. Translated: CATRTGTGEGYTF.

The chain has TRBV15 and TRBJ2-2; D not certain. The length of the CDR3 is 15 residues. Germline V gene sequence: CDR1 LNHNV, CDR2 YYDKDF (reference sequence). With 0 bases removed from V and 6 bases from J, the gap between germline ends came to 11 bases. The CDR3 loop reads CATSRDNRVAGELFF. The CDR3 bases are TGTGCCACCAGCAGAGATAATCGGGTAGCCGGGGAGCTGTTTTTT.

The J gene is TRBJ2-1, the V gene TRBV4-1; D is perhaps TRBD2 (7 bases). The CDR3 sequence is 13 residues long. CDR1 is MGHRA, CDR2 YSYEKL, per germline. V was trimmed by 0 bases and J by 15 bases, leaving 15 bases between them. The CDR3 reads CASSQDQRGGRFF. CDR3 nucleotide sequence: TGCGCCAGCAGCCAAGATCAGAGGGGGGGTAGGTTCTTC.

The chain recombines TRBV28 with TRBJ2-1; D unresolved. The V end was cut by 2 bases, the J end by 8 bases, with 7 bases between. Germline CDR1 MDHEN, CDR2 SYDVKM. This CDR3 has 12 amino acids. DNA for the CDR3: TGTGCCAGCAGTTTAAGCTTCGATGAGCAGTTCTTC. It codes for CASSLSFDEQFF. The full variable domain, in which reference TRBV28 and TRBJ2-1 provide the parts outside the CDR3, is DVKVTQSSRYLVKRTGEKVFLECVQDMDHENMFWYRQDPGLGLRLIYFSYDVKMKEKGDIPEGYSVSREKKERFSLILESASTNQTSMYLCASSLSFDEQFFGPGTRLTVL.

J is TRBJ2-5 and V is TRBV19, with TRBD2 matching 10 bases. The CDR3 extends over 16 amino acids. V shed 1 base and J 0 bases; nucleotides not matched to a gene: 2. Germline assignment: CDR1 LNHDA and CDR2 SQIVND (reference sequence). The CDR3 sequence is CASSIASGGHQETQYF. The CDR3 DNA sequence: TGTGCCAGTAGTATAGCTAGCGGGGGTCACCAAGAGACCCAGTACTTC.

The CDR3 loop is CAWSPQGVIRDTEAFF. In nucleotides, the CDR3 is TGTGCCTGGAGCCCCCAGGGGGTCATTAGGGACACTGAAGCTTTCTTT. The V gene is TRBV30, the J gene TRBJ1-1; 7 bases fit TRBD1. V was pared by 3 bases and J by 3 bases, with 13 bases of the junction left unmatched. The CDR3 runs 16 residues. In germline, CDR1 is GTSNPN, CDR2 SVGIG (reference sequence).

This clone was counted once. This chain uses TRBV19 with TRBJ2-4, with D tentatively TRBD2 (5 bases). The CDR3 covers 14 residues. Trimming pared 9 bases from V and 0 bases from J, leaving 12 bases between. Germline assignment: CDR1 LNHDA and CDR2 SQIVND (reference sequence). In nucleotides, the CDR3 is TGTGCCAGCTCAATCGGACTAGCCAAAAACATTCAGTACTTC. It specifies CASSIGLAKNIQYF.

The V gene is TRBV12-3 or TRBV12-4, the J gene TRBJ2-3; no definite D call. This CDR3 contains 12 residues. Trimming cost V 5 bases and J 4 bases, with 7 bases left between them. Here the CDR3 reads CASSPFPDTQYF. CDR3 bases: TGTGCCAGCAGTCCCTTCCCAGATACGCAGTATTTT.

This rearrangement joins TRBV18 to TRBJ1-4; the D gene is possibly TRBD1 (5 bases). The CDR3 totals 13 residues. V lost 3 bases and J lost 10, with 12 bases in between. Germline values: CDR1 KGHSH, CDR2 LQKENI. The CDR3: CASSPPLGGKLFF. The CDR3 DNA reads as TGTGCCAGCTCACCGCCCCTGGGGGGAAAACTGTTTTTT.

V is TRBV5-1 and J is TRBJ2-5; 7 bases are shared with TRBD2. The V gene end was trimmed by 0 bases and the J gene end by 1 base; junction bases not matched to a gene: 6. Germline CDR1 SGHRS, CDR2 YFSETQ. This CDR3 is 16 amino acids long. Here the CDR3 reads CASSLAPSSGQETQYF. The CDR3 bases are TGCGCCAGCAGCTTGGCTCCTTCTAGCGGCCAAGAGACCCAGTACTTC.